This T cell receptor beta chain was recorded in a study of cytomegalovirus exposure and HLA in healthy donors. Whole-study findings and limits: Researchers counted approximately 160 TCR beta chains as cytomegalovirus-associated.

There are 15 residues in the CDR3. Unmatched junction bases numbered 5, after V lost 2 bases and J lost 7 bases. In germline, CDR1 is LGHNA, CDR2 YNFKEQ. Repertoires were generated with immunoSEQ multiplex PCR, while TCRdb's copy carries only in-frame clones and drops some. The sample shows around 170,000 clones, 70% to 90% of them seen only once. This clone has a handful of counts. Its matching antigen is unknown. Sequencing input: PBMCs. The source of this sequence is a man younger than 30 in good health and CMV-seronegative. V usage is TRBV4-2 and J usage is TRBJ1-4, with TRBD1 matching over 9 bases. The CDR3: CASSQNRGLSEKLFF. For the CDR3, the DNA is TGTGCCAGCAGCCAAAACAGGGGGCTTAGTGAAAAACTGTTTTTT.